The clone carrying this T cell receptor beta chain was observed once. Measured with immunoSEQ multiplex PCR; TCRdb has only the in-frame clones, and not every one. In the table there are about 200,000 clones, 75% to 90% of which are singletons. The source of the sample is a study of blood T cell repertoires in COVID-19. Germline CDR1 reads KGHDR; CDR2 reads SFDVKD. J lost 4 bases, V lost 8 bases, and 3 bases had no gene match. The CDR3 consists of 13 residues. The rearrangement links TRBV24-1 to TRBJ1-1; TRBD1 agrees at 10 bases. Sequencing input: peripheral blood. The receptor comes from a woman between 40 and 50 years old with acute or convalescent COVID-19. CDR3 nucleotide sequence: TGTGCCACCACACGGACAGGGGGCACTGAAGCTTTCTTT. Residues: CATTRTGGTEAFF.